The sequence of this T cell receptor (beta chain) was determined in a study of T cell changes during pregnancy in multiple sclerosis. The repertoire was sequenced with immunoSEQ multiplex PCR; TCRdb's copy has only in-frame clones and lacks some. The profile shows over 55,000 clones, roughly nine tenths of them singletons. The receptor was isolated from a female donor with multiple sclerosis, enrolled in a pregnancy study. Source: peripheral blood, taken in the first trimester of pregnancy.

The chain's CDR3 is CSAATGGHPYF. CDR3 in DNA: TGCAGTGCGGCTACAGGGGGCCATCCGTACTTC. The chain couples TRBV20-1 to TRBJ2-7; 9 positions match TRBD1. The CDR3 totals 11 residues. V lost 6 bases and J lost 12; bases outside the gene matches: 9. Germline V gives CDR1 DFQATT, CDR2 SNEGSKA (reference sequence).